The entry below describes one TCR beta chain. This sample was included in a study of blood T cell repertoires in COVID-19. About the study: Samples representing acute and convalescent COVID-19 were sourced from the United States, Italy and Spain.

V shed 2 bases, J shed 2 bases, and the junction held 7 bases outside the gene matches. Germline-derived CDR1 and CDR2 are SGHDT and YYEEEE. CDR3 length: 17 amino acids. Some clones are missing from TCRdb's copy, which holds only in-frame ones; the method was immunoSEQ multiplex PCR. The table has about 200,000 clones, roughly 90% seen once. In terms of age and location, participants ranged from roughly 18 to 95 years and lived in under 30 US areas. Two negative PCRs, clearance, or symptom resolution were required of recovered Cohort 3 donors. The source material was PBMCs or T cells enriched from blood (not recorded which). The TCR comes from a young woman who had recovered from COVID-19. V usage is TRBV5-6 and J usage is TRBJ2-3; the match to TRBD2 covers 11 bases. DNA of the CDR3: TGTGCCAGCAGCTTCGGCATAGCGGGGGGGAACACAGATACGCAGTATTTT. It yields the protein CASSFGIAGGNTDTQYF.